This TCR beta chain was identified in a study of OX40 agonist ivuxolimab in advanced cancers. Study-wide background: As their treatment, patients were administered ivuxolimab, an agonistic anti-OX40 (CD134) antibody. Overall study results and limits: At doses 0.1 to 3.0 mg/kg, CD4+ and CD8+ clones expanded. Expanded clones tended on average to be more numerous among CD8+ T cells than CD4+.

Samples were taken at baseline and on day 1 of cycles 4 and 7. Sequenced by immunoSEQ multiplex PCR; TCRdb stores in-frame clones only, minus some. This sample has tens of thousands of clones, with 84% found just once. The CDR3 is made up of 14 amino acids. Germline loops: CDR1 SGHTA, CDR2 FQGNSA. V lost 3 bases, J lost 9 bases, and 15 bases lay in between. On this clone itself: The antigen is not known.

The source material was CD4+ or CD8+ T cells sorted from blood, sampled in a trial of the OX40 agonist ivuxolimab. This TCR was recovered from an adult with an advanced solid tumor such as melanoma, head and neck, liver or kidney cancer. The V call is TRBV7-2, the J call TRBJ2-1; D is uncertain. This CDR3 is CASSFQKGRSEQFF. The CDR3, as DNA: TGTGCCAGCAGCTTTCAAAAGGGTAGGAGTGAGCAGTTCTTC.